This TCR beta chain is from a study of T cells in localized non-small cell lung cancer. Study results and caveats: Increased T cell density in blood showed an association with longer overall survival. Heterogeneity stays possible, as sequencing covered only one tumor region. Adjacent uninvolved lung had the highest clonality, suggesting focused antigen responses.

The assay was immunoSEQ multiplex PCR, and TCRdb's table has in-frame clones only and misses some. The repertoire holds around 26,000 clones, with roughly nine tenths as singletons. CDR1 and CDR2 from the germline V gene are MNHEY and SVGAGI. This CDR3 comprises 15 residues. V was cut by 6 bases and J by 6 bases, with 20 bases left in between. In its sample, this clone was seen once. Its specificity is unknown. The V call is TRBV6-5, the J call TRBJ1-2; a possible D gene is TRBD1 (6 bases). The receptor's source is a female donor over 55 with stage II squamous cell lung carcinoma. Sample: peripheral blood, taken before any cancer treatment. As DNA, the CDR3 is TGTGCCAGCAGCCGCTGGGGGCAGGGTGAGGATGGCTACACCTTC. Translated, it gives CASSRWGQGEDGYTF.